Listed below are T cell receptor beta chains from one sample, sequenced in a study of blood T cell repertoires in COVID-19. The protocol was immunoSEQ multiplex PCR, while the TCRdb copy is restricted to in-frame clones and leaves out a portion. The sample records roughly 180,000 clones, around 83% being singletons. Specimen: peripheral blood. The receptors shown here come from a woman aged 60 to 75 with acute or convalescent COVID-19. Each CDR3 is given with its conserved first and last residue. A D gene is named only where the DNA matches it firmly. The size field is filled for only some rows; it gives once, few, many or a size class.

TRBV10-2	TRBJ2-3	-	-	CASRAYPTDTQYF	TGCGCCAGCAGAGCGTATCCTACAGATACGCAGTATTTT
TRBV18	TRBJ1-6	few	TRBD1	CASSPPQGGSPLHF	TGTGCCAGCTCACCTCCTCAGGGGGGTTCACCCCTCCACTTT
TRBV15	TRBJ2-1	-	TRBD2	CATSRDPPASGSGEQFF	TGTGCCACCAGCAGAGACCCCCCGGCTAGCGGGAGTGGTGAGCAGTTCTTC
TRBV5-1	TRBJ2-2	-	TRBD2	CATHDSGSTGELFF	TGCGCCACCCATGATAGCGGGAGTACCGGGGAGCTGTTTTTT
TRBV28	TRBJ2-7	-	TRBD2	CASPPNAAREGTYEQYF	TGTGCCAGCCCCCCAAACGCCGCTCGGGAGGGAACCTACGAGCAGTACTTC
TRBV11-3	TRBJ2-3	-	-	CASSSLRQGADTQYF	TGTGCCAGCAGCTCCCTGCGGCAGGGCGCAGATACGCAGTATTTT
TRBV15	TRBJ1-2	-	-	CATSRGGADYGYTF	TGTGCCACCAGCAGAGGTGGGGCAGACTATGGCTACACCTTC
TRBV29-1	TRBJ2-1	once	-	CSVERDNEQFF	TGCAGCGTTGAAAGAGACAATGAGCAGTTCTTC
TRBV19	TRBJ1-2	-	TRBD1	CASGPRTGGAVDYGYTF	TGTGCCAGTGGTCCCCGGACAGGGGGCGCAGTGGACTATGGCTACACCTTC
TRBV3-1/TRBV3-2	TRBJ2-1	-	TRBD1	CASSRSGGGLNEQFF	TGTGCCAGCAGCCGCTCAGGGGGCGGCTTGAATGAGCAGTTCTTC
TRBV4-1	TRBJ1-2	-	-	CASSQEQGSDYGYTF	TGCGCCAGCAGCCAAGAACAGGGAAGCGACTATGGCTACACCTTC
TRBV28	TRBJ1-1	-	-	CASTPIGRGGSTEAFF	TGTGCCAGCACCCCCATCGGGAGGGGCGGAAGCACTGAAGCTTTCTTT
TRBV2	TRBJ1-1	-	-	CASNGKTGQAFF	TGTGCCAGCAATGGAAAAACAGGGCAGGCTTTCTTT
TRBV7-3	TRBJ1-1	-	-	CASRNRLPGGTEAFF	TGTGCCAGCAGAAACCGTCTACCGGGTGGAACTGAAGCTTTCTTT
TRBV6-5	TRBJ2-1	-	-	CASSYSQVGNEQFF	TGTGCCAGCAGTTACTCTCAGGTCGGCAATGAGCAGTTCTTC
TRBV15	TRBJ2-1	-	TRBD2	CATSSGGEQFF	TGTGCCACCAGCTCGGGAGGTGAGCAGTTCTTC
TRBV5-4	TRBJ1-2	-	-	CASSLERSRYGYTF	TGTGCCAGCAGCTTGGAGAGATCCCGCTATGGCTACACCTTC
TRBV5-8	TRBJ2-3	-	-	CASNGRGRATDTQYF	TGTGCCAGCAACGGTCGAGGGCGTGCCACAGATACGCAGTATTTT
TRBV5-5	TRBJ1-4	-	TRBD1	CASSLRTGDEKLFF	TGTGCCAGCAGCTTGCGGACAGGGGATGAAAAACTGTTTTTT
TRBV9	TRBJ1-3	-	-	CASSAGQTLLSGNTIYF	TGTGCCAGCAGCGCCGGACAGACCCTCCTCTCTGGAAACACCATATATTTT